This T cell receptor beta chain was sequenced for a study of cytomegalovirus exposure and HLA in healthy donors (dated by TCRdb to the late 2010s). Study-wide context: An earlier analysis of around 600 of the donors reported more than 250 Gb of sequence data and some 120 million unique TCR beta sequences from about 200 million T cells. Rather than using new phenotypic data, the later analysis identified candidate immune exposures from TCR beta sequences and from how often those sequences occurred across donors. The number of typed donors differed by locus: about 620-640 for A, B, C, DRB1 and DQB1; some 540 for DQA1; approximately 600 for DPA1; and around 490 for DPB1. Among about 400 genotyped donors of the cohort, an average of around 250,000 unique TCR beta nucleotide sequences was sequenced per donor, of which approximately 19% were non-productive. Alongside the repertoire data, information on donor age, sex, ethnicity and CMV serostatus was compiled. Of the roughly 400 genotyped donors, roughly 76% were placed in the genetic ancestry cluster associated with self-reported Caucasian donors. Both class I and class II loci were covered by HLA typing, at four-digit resolution. Every repertoire in the discovery cohort had been generated on one and the same sequencing platform. To decide whether each TCR beta V gene segment behaved as functional or pseudogenic, an earlier analysis of some 570 of the donors relied on high-throughput TCR beta sequencing. To study patterns of TCR occurrence, a later analysis re-analyzed previously published TCR beta repertoires from just over 650 donors and added high-resolution HLA genotyping. Roughly 300 gigabases of sequencing data and roughly 80 million unique TCR sequences made up an early release that covered 500 to 650 HLA-typed donors. Because of strong linkage in the cohort, four to six DR-DQ haplotypes were treated as single units for association and clustering. The study combined high-throughput TCR immunosequencing, statistical association of individual TCRs with disease status, and machine learning to predict cytomegalovirus infection status. A separate validation cohort of 100 to 150 different subjects was used in addition to the approximately 700-subject first cohort. A later genetic analysis took genome-wide SNP genotypes for about three fifths of the 666 donors and used that subset as a discovery cohort. The study aimed to test whether signatures of past pathogen exposure could be identified by cataloging public T cell receptors. The study used immunosequencing to profile the T cell repertoires of 666 subjects and linked those repertoires to cytomegalovirus serostatus. The research as a whole found: According to a later genetic analysis, donors in an Asian-associated ancestry cluster had fewer N-insertions in productive TCRs than the approximately 690-donor mean. A cluster of highly shared sequence variants was judged likely to be a technical artifact of the sequencing pipeline. Most TCR sequences were observed very rarely across donors, whereas some public TCRs were present in many individuals. According to a later analysis, parvovirus B19, influenza, CMV and Epstein-Barr virus appeared linked to several top co-occurrence clusters. A further reported finding was that TCR beta sequences accurately predicted the HLA-A and HLA-B alleles for most subjects in the first cohort. An earlier analysis of 587 of the donors showed that most TCR beta V segments appeared in productive rearrangements either about 87% or about 30% of the time, which broadly matched IMGT annotations. The classifier was reported to diagnose cytomegalovirus status with high specificity and sensitivity in both the original and validation cohorts. In a later analysis, the rate of TCR association differed among HLA loci, with DRB1 alleles having the most associated TCRs and HLA-C alleles having the fewest. When HLA alleles, especially DR and DQ, strongly co-occurred, attributing TCR associations to individual alleles was difficult. Roughly uniform sequencing depth across donors was assumed in presence/absence analyses, although this assumption may not hold. In a later analysis, around 15,000 TCR beta sequences were associated with specific HLA alleles at a false discovery rate of 0.05. Only TCR beta chains were sequenced in this cohort, and the absence of alpha or paired-chain data limited detectable features. The study listed 150 to 200 TCR beta chains as associated with cytomegalovirus. Because the 87-base-pair reads could not distinguish some IMGT-functional V segments, including TRBV6-2 and TRBV6-3, those segments were excluded. Correlated functional status among segregating V segments might be attributable to linkage disequilibrium, but an unknown experimental factor could not be ruled out. The earlier analysis of nearly 600 of the donors excluded over 15 rarely observed V segments, including chromosome 9 orphons, because counts were too low. Immune exposure information for the cohort was limited to CMV serostatus. The authors suggested that the approach could potentially be extended to other disease states and immunological phenotypes. In a later genetic analysis, a missense DCLRE1C variant was associated with V-gene and J-gene trimming of TCR beta chains, and the association was replicated in an independent cohort. A few of the identified cytomegalovirus-associated TCR beta chains were confirmed in vitro to be specific for cytomegalovirus antigens. Compared with equally common non-associated chains, HLA-associated TCR beta chains in a later analysis were more clonally expanded and had lower generation probabilities. Because HLA typing was missing for some donors at each locus, association tests included only the typed subset. Most CMV-associated TCR beta chains appeared to be HLA-restricted in a later analysis, and the HLA associations seemed to be driven largely by CMV exposure.

Libraries were built with the immunoSEQ multiplex PCR assay. For the multiplex PCR, a mixture combining 60 forward primers for TCR Vbeta segments and 13 reverse primers for TCR Jbeta segments was used. A multiplex PCR assay on genomic DNA amplified the CDR3 region of rearranged TCR beta genes. Amplified TCR beta libraries were sequenced as 87-base-pair reads on the Illumina HiSeq System. From the authors' description of their analysis: A later analysis counted some 74 million unique TCR beta chains across the 666 repertoires, and some 11 million of these chains were shared by at least two donors. A nearest-neighbor algorithm error-corrected the raw reads and collapsed the reads into unique sequences, merging closely related sequences to remove PCR and sequencing errors. Alignment of CDR3 sequences to IMGT reference sequences was used to assign V, D and J gene segments. For a sequence to be retained, at least a six-nucleotide match to both a V gene segment and a J gene segment was required. A rearrangement counted as productive if the CDR3 had no stop codons and remained in frame with V and J, and every other rearrangement counted as non-productive. Following IMGT convention, CDR3 was defined as the stretch from the second conserved V-encoded cysteine to the conserved J-encoded phenylalanine. The earlier analysis of some 540 of the donors excluded any sequence lacking an unambiguous match to a single V gene segment. An earlier analysis of just under 600 of the donors called V segments functional above 56.7% productive rearrangements and segregating when the between-donor standard deviation exceeded 5%. A statistical classification framework was built to diagnose cytomegalovirus status from the catalog of TCR beta chain sequences. In a later analysis, V and J genes were assigned by comparing TCR nucleotide sequences against IMGT/GENE-DB human TR gene sequences. In a later analysis, CDR3 sequences and most-parsimonious VDJ recombination scenarios were assigned using the TCRdist pipeline. A later analysis defined each TCR beta chain by its CDR3 amino acid sequence plus V-gene family, and excluded reads lacking a unique V-gene family. In a later analysis, some 600 highly shared, low-generation-probability nucleotide sequences were removed to address suspected cross-contamination and a sequencing artifact. In a later analysis, a clonal expansion index was calculated for each public chain from normalized within-repertoire ranks of inferred template counts. In a later analysis, generation probabilities were computed using a VDJ recombination model fitted to out-of-frame rearrangements, and the results were checked against IGoR. A later analysis scored TCR-TCR, TCR-HLA and TCR-CMV co-occurrence with hypergeometric tests, applying a repertoire-size bias correction to TCR pairs. A later analysis estimated false discovery rates by permuting HLA or CMV assignments 20 times. A later analysis grouped co-occurring TCRs with DBSCAN, adding TCRdist sequence similarity when clustering within HLA-allele-positive subsets. For co-occurrence clustering, repertoires with fewer than 30,000 or more than 120,000 public chains were excluded, along with five repertoires with anomalous nucleotide sharing. Drawn from immuneACCESS, this table holds only the in-frame rearrangements with V and J called that TCRdb kept. Clones are partly lost; checked studies trace under half to an unresolved V gene and leave the rest unexplained. The DNA gave D and trimming, while V, J and clone size come from that table. Counted in this sample were about 59,000 clones; 80% of them appeared once. The top ten constitute 3.5% to 4% of the sample.

The cohort comprised approximately 700 healthy bone marrow donors. At the time of sampling, all cohort members were nominally healthy, though unrecorded immune exposures were likely present. The donor was CMV seronegative and was included in the group of several hundred seronegative cohort members. Each donor provided a peripheral blood sample, and peripheral blood mononuclear cells were used for TCR beta sequencing. Genomic DNA extraction from the blood cell samples was performed with the Qiagen DNeasy Blood Extraction Kit. The CDR3 has 15 amino acids, counting the end cysteine and phenylalanine. Only the CDR3 DNA is retained, 45 bases long and in frame from the first base. The germline V gene gives CDR1 as MNHEY and CDR2 as SVGAGI. Trimming at the junction amounts to 0 bases on V and 1 base on J, and the germline ends lie 7 bases apart. As to this clone: What this receptor recognizes is not known. No quality values exist for individual bases; no much larger clone is one base distant.

This sequence uses TRBV6-5 and TRBJ2-1; no confident D gene assignment can be made. The source of this sequence is a middle-aged woman in good health and CMV-seronegative. The specimen was PBMCs. In nucleotides, the sequence is TGTGCCAGCAGTTACTCCCCCCAATCCTACAATGAGCAGTTCTTC. Its protein is CASSYSPQSYNEQFF.